Listed here are 12 T cell receptor beta chains from one sample, sequenced in a study of early T cells in non-severe SARS-CoV-2 infection. TCRdb passed the 5' RACE reads through MiXCR, listing each CDR3 protein once. The table shows 70,000 to 85,000 distinct CDR3 sequences, with around 12% occurring only once. The source material was whole blood. These TCRs come from an adult who was a healthcare worker with PCR-confirmed SARS-CoV-2 infection or an uninfected control (not recorded which).

This chain joins TRBV7-8 and TRBJ1-2, with no clear D. In germline, CDR1 is SGHVS, CDR2 FQNEAQ. The ends were cut back, 1 base at V and 2 bases at J, with 8 bases in the middle. CDR3 length: 14 residues. The CDR3 DNA follows: TGTGCCAGCAGCTTAGGGGCAGGAAACTATGGCTACACCTTC. This sequence encodes CASSLGAGNYGYTF.

This clonotype came up many times. CDR3 region: CASRLTSGSNNNEQFF. The CDR3 nucleotides are TGTGCCAGCAGACTGACTAGCGGGAGTAACAACAATGAGCAGTTCTTC. The chain links TRBV6-1 to TRBJ2-1, with 12 bases fitting TRBD2. This CDR3 comprises 16 residues. V dropped 6 bases and J dropped 5; count of bases not matched to a gene: 8. Per germline, CDR1 MNHNS and CDR2 SASEGT.

The table lists this clonotype with a few counts. V and J are TRBV7-2 and TRBJ1-1; D unclear. The V gene lost 8 bases and the J gene lost 1 base, with 11 bases spanning the gap. Per the germline V gene, CDR1 is SGHTA and CDR2 is FQGNSA. There are 13 residues in the CDR3. The CDR3 nucleotides read TGTGCCAGCCAGAACCAAGCGAACACTGAAGCTTTCTTT. Amino acid sequence: CASQNQANTEAFF. Filled out from reference TRBV7-2 and TRBJ1-1, the complete variable domain reads GAGVSQSPSNKVTEKGKDVELRCDPISGHTALYWYRQSLGQGLEFLIYFQGNSAPDKSGLPSDRFSAERTGGSVSTLTIQRTQQEDSAVYLCASQNQANTEAFFGQGTRLTVV.

V gene TRBV12-3 or TRBV12-4 combines with J gene TRBJ2-5; TRBD1 matches 8 bases. CDR3 length equals 16 residues. V gave up 5 bases and J gave up 0 bases; unmatched junction bases: 8. As DNA, the CDR3 is TGTGCCAGCAGTCCAGCCCCGGGACAGGACCAAGAGACCCAGTACTTC. Protein: CASSPAPGQDQETQYF.

This clonotype was seen at least ten times. The chain carries TRBV29-1 and TRBJ2-5, with D maybe TRBD1 (6 bases). This CDR3 is 12 amino acids long. CDR1 and CDR2 from the germline V gene are SQVTM and ANQGSEA. V was trimmed by 4 bases and J by 3 bases, leaving 9 bases between them. CDR3 in DNA: TGCAGCGTTGTTGAGGGGGAAGAGACCCAGTACTTC. Amino acid sequence: CSVVEGEETQYF.

The V gene is TRBV6-2 or TRBV6-3, the J gene TRBJ2-1; 11 nucleotides align to TRBD1. The V gene's germline CDR1 is MNHEY and CDR2 SVGEGT. The V gene end was trimmed by 6 bases and the J gene end by 7 bases; junction bases not matched to a gene: 2. This CDR3 has 13 residues. The CDR3 loop is CASRRDRGNEQFF. The CDR3 nucleotides read TGTGCCAGCAGGCGGGACAGGGGGAATGAGCAGTTCTTC.

This chain uses TRBV14 with TRBJ2-7; 9 nucleotides line up with TRBD1. V shed 3 bases, J shed 2 bases, and the junction held 2 bases outside the gene matches. Germline values: CDR1 SGHDN, CDR2 FVKESK. CDR3 length: 14 amino acids. The DNA for the CDR3 is TGTGCCAGCAGCCACTGGACAGGGGCCTACGAGCAGTACTTC. Protein: CASSHWTGAYEQYF.

This clonotype was recorded a few times. The rearrangement joins TRBV4-1 to TRBJ2-5; D gene uncertain. The V gene's germline CDR1 is MGHRA and CDR2 YSYEKL. The CDR3 runs 14 residues. V was cut by 0 bases and J by 3 bases, with 8 bases left in between. The CDR3 here is CASSQEAIEETQYF. CDR3 sequence (DNA): TGCGCCAGCAGCCAAGAAGCCATCGAAGAGACCCAGTACTTC.

This clonotype showed up many times. This sequence joins TRBV7-8 and TRBJ2-5, with TRBD2 identical over 11 bases. Germline V gene data show CDR1 as SGHVS and CDR2 as FQNEAQ. This CDR3 has 17 amino acids. The trim removed 3 bases at V and 2 bases at J, leaving 8 bases unmatched. The CDR3 DNA follows: TGTGCCAGCAGCTTTATAGCGGGAGGGCCGAGGCAAGAGACCCAGTACTTC. Encoded protein: CASSFIAGGPRQETQYF.

This clonotype was counted between two and nine times. V is TRBV10-3 and J is TRBJ2-7; D ambiguous. The ends were cut back, 6 bases at V and 0 bases at J, with 15 bases in the middle. From germline, CDR1 is ENHRY and CDR2 SYGVKD. This CDR3 has 15 residues. The CDR3 coding sequence is TGTGCCATCAGAACCGGGCTTACCAGCTCCTACGAGCAGTACTTC. Residues: CAIRTGLTSSYEQYF.

This clonotype showed up just a few times. CDR3 sequence: CSVSGAKWTGELFF. DNA of the CDR3: TGCAGCGTCTCAGGGGCCAAATGGACCGGGGAGCTGTTTTTT. The J gene is TRBJ2-2, the V gene TRBV29-1; a possible D gene is TRBD1 (6 bases). The germline V and J ends were trimmed by 6 bases and 5 bases, with 16 bases remaining between them. Looked up from germline, CDR1 is SQVTM and CDR2 is ANQGSEA. The CDR3 is made up of 14 amino acids.

This rearrangement joins TRBV20-1 to TRBJ1-1; unclear D gene. The CDR3 runs 14 residues. V was cut by 1 base and J by 5 bases, with 14 bases left in between. The germline CDR1 and CDR2 sequences are DFQATT and SNEGSKA (reference sequence). CDR3 loop: CSARGNRAITEAFF. DNA of the CDR3: TGCAGTGCTAGAGGAAATAGGGCAATAACTGAAGCTTTCTTT.